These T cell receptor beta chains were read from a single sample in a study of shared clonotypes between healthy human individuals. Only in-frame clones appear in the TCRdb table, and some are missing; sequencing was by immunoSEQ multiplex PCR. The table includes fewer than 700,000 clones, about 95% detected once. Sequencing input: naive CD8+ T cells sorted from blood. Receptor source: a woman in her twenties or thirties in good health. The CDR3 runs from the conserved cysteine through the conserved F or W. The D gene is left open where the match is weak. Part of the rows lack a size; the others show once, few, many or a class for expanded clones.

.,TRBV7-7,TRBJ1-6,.,CASSLEVSNSPLHF,TGTGCCAGCAGCTTAGAAGTCAGTAATTCACCCCTCCACTTT
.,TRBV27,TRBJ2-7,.,CASSLWSGSYEQYF,TGTGCCAGCAGTTTATGGAGCGGCTCCTACGAGCAGTACTTC
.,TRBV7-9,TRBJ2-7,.,CASRPSITAGPHEQYF,TGTGCCAGCAGACCCTCTATAACGGCGGGTCCTCACGAGCAGTACTTC
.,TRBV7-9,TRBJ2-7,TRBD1,CASSMGTVSYEQYF,TGTGCCAGCAGCATGGGGACAGTCAGCTACGAGCAGTACTTC
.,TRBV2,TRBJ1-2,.,CASLGTPGDQYGYTF,TGTGCCAGCCTGGGGACACCAGGGGACCAATATGGCTACACCTTC
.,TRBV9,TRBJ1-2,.,CASSERYRVEVPGGYTF,TGTGCCAGCAGCGAGAGATACAGGGTTGAAGTTCCAGGTGGCTACACCTTC
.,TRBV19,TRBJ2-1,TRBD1,CASSWTGEYNEQFF,TGTGCCAGTAGTTGGACAGGAGAGTACAATGAGCAGTTCTTC
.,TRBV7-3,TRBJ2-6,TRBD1,CASSSKISDRPSNSGANVLTF,TGTGCCAGCAGCTCGAAGATTTCGGACAGGCCATCCAACTCTGGGGCCAACGTCCTGACTTTC
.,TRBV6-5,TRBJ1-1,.,CASSYTGSGTEAFF,TGTGCCAGCAGTTACACGGGTTCTGGCACTGAAGCTTTCTTT
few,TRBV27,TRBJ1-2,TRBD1,CASSLSAGGYGYTF,TGTGCCAGCAGTTTATCGGCAGGGGGCTATGGCTACACCTTC
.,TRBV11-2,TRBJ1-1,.,CASSLDRVGNTEAFF,TGTGCCAGCAGCTTAGATAGGGTAGGAAACACTGAAGCTTTCTTT
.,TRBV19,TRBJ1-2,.,CASSERTVIYGYTF,TGTGCCAGTAGTGAGCGGACAGTCATCTATGGCTACACCTTC
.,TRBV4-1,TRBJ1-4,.,CASSQGPAGDPGEKLFF,TGCGCCAGCAGCCAAGGCCCGGCGGGAGACCCTGGCGAAAAACTGTTTTTT
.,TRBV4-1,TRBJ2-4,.,CASSQTSLAKNIQYF,TGCGCCAGCAGTCAGACATCGCTAGCCAAAAACATTCAGTACTTC
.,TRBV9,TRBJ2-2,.,CASSAGIFIGELFF,TGTGCCAGCAGCGCAGGGATTTTCATCGGGGAGCTGTTTTTT
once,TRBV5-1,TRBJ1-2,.,CASSLDQGTDYGYTF,TGCGCCAGCAGCTTGGATCAGGGGACGGACTATGGCTACACCTTC
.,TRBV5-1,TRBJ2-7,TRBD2,CASSLAGTSGSYEQYF,TGCGCCAGCAGCTTGGCGGGGACTAGCGGATCCTACGAGCAGTACTTC
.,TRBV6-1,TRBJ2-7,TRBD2,CASSEEPSGSYEQYF,TGTGCCAGCAGTGAAGAGCCTAGCGGGTCCTACGAGCAGTACTTC
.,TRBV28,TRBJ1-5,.,CASSFRQTNQPQHF,TGTGCCAGCAGTTTCCGACAGACCAATCAGCCCCAGCATTTT
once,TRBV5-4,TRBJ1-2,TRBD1,CASSLEGTGVNYGYTF,TGTGCCAGCAGCTTGGAGGGGACAGGAGTTAACTATGGCTACACCTTC
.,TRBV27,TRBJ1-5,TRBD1,CASSVQGGNQPQHF,TGTGCCAGCAGTGTACAGGGGGGCAATCAGCCCCAGCATTTT
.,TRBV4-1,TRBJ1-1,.,CASSQVLNTEAFF,TGCGCCAGCAGCCAAGTTCTGAACACTGAAGCTTTCTTT
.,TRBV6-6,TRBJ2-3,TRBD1,CASSPPGGQGLYF,TGTGCCAGCAGTCCGCCCGGAGGACAGGGTCTGTATTTT
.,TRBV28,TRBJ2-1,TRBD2,CASSSPRLAGVRDEQFF,TGTGCCAGCAGTTCCCCCCGGCTAGCGGGAGTTAGGGATGAGCAGTTCTTC
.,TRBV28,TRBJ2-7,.,CASSFQDSYEQYF,TGTGCCAGCAGTTTTCAGGACTCCTACGAGCAGTACTTC
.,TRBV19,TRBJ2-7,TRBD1,CASSPGQGGLEQYF,TGTGCCAGTAGTCCGGGACAGGGCGGCCTCGAGCAGTACTTC
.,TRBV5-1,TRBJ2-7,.,CASSSLTGEQYF,TGCGCCAGCAGCTCCCTAACGGGTGAGCAGTACTTC
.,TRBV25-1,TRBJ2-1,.,CASSIGSDMYNEQFF,TGTGCCAGCAGTATTGGGTCGGACATGTACAATGAGCAGTTCTTC
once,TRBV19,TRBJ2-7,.,CASSETLSGEQYF,TGTGCCAGTAGTGAGACACTCAGTGGCGAGCAGTACTTC
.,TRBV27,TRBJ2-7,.,CASSPGGGRTYEQYF,TGTGCCAGCAGTCCAGGGGGCGGGAGGACCTACGAGCAGTACTTC
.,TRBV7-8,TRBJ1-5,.,CASSLAGAGNQPQHF,TGTGCCAGCAGCTTAGCAGGGGCAGGCAATCAGCCCCAGCATTTT
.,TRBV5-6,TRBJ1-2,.,CASSLEAVYGYTF,TGTGCCAGCAGCTTGGAGGCAGTCTATGGCTACACCTTC
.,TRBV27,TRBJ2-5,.,CASSLSAGMETQYF,TGTGCCAGCAGTTTATCGGCAGGGATGGAGACCCAGTACTTC
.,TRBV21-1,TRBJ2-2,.,CARILGGPGWTGELFF,TGTGCCAGGATCTTAGGGGGACCCGGTTGGACCGGGGAGCTGTTTTTT
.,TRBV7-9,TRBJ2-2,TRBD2,CASSSERESITGELFF,TGTGCCAGCAGCTCCGAGCGGGAGTCAATCACCGGGGAGCTGTTTTTT
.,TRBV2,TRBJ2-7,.,CASSTINEQYF,TGTGCCAGCAGCACAATCAACGAGCAGTACTTC
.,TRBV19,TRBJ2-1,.,CASSIGGGTHNEQFF,TGTGCCAGTAGTATAGGAGGCGGGACCCACAATGAGCAGTTCTTC
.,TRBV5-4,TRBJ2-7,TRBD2,CASSWGTTPYEQYF,TGTGCCAGCAGCTGGGGGACTACTCCCTACGAGCAGTACTTC
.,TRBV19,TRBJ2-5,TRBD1,CASTGQGTETQYF,TGTGCCAGTACGGGACAGGGGACAGAGACCCAGTACTTC
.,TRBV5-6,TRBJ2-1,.,CASSLGSGMYNEQFF,TGTGCCAGCAGTTTAGGGTCAGGGATGTACAATGAGCAGTTCTTC
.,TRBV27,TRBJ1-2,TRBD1,CASSYSGTDFYGYTF,TGTGCCAGCAGTTATAGCGGGACAGACTTTTATGGCTACACCTTC
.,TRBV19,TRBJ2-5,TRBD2,CASSIRPGGNRRETQYF,TGTGCCAGTAGTATCCGCCCGGGAGGGAATAGGAGAGAGACCCAGTACTTC
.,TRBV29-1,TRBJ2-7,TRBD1,CSVGDRASYEQYF,TGCAGCGTAGGAGACAGGGCTTCCTACGAGCAGTACTTC
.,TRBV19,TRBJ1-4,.,CASSSRGESEKLFF,TGTGCCAGTAGTTCCCGCGGGGAGAGTGAAAAACTGTTTTTT
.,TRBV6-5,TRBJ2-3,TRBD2,CATQTSGSADTQYF,TGTGCCACCCAGACTAGCGGGAGTGCGGATACGCAGTATTTT
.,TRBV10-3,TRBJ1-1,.,CAISTVQRGRTEAFF,TGTGCCATCAGTACGGTTCAGAGGGGGAGGACTGAAGCTTTCTTT
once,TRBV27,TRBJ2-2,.,CASSPAKTGELFF,TGTGCCAGCAGTCCGGCAAAGACCGGGGAGCTGTTTTTT
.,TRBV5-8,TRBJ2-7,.,CASRGTVNTYEQYF,TGTGCCAGCAGAGGAACGGTGAACACCTACGAGCAGTACTTC
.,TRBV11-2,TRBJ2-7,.,CASSLVTVAYEQYF,TGTGCCAGCAGCTTAGTGACGGTTGCCTACGAGCAGTACTTC
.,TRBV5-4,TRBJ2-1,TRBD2,CASSLGGRMDEQFF,TGTGCCAGCAGCTTGGGCGGGAGAATGGATGAGCAGTTCTTC
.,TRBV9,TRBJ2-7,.,CASSVGPEDELRAYEQYF,TGTGCCAGCAGCGTGGGCCCGGAGGACGAACTTAGGGCCTACGAGCAGTACTTC
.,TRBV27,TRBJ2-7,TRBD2,CASRLAGSYEQYF,TGTGCCAGCAGACTAGCGGGAAGCTACGAGCAGTACTTC
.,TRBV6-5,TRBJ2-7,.,CASSYGTTGMQYF,TGTGCCAGCAGTTACGGGACAACGGGGATGCAGTACTTC
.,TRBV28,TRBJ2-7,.,CASSLSPVSYEQYF,TGTGCCAGCAGTTTGAGTCCAGTATCCTACGAGCAGTACTTC
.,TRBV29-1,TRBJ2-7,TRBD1,CSVGGGFSSIYEQYF,TGCAGCGTTGGAGGGGGCTTCTCCAGTATTTACGAGCAGTACTTC